The rows below give T cell receptor beta chains drawn from one sample of a study of T cells in Graves' hyperthyroidism and ophthalmopathy. TCRdb fed the multiplex PCR reads into MiXCR, producing one record per CDR3 protein. The sample has a few hundred thousand distinct CDR3 sequences, roughly 19% seen once. Input material: blood. All receptors come from a man aged 50 or older with Graves' ophthalmopathy. CDR3s leave out the opening cysteine and the closing phenylalanine or tryptophan. D genes are given only for firm matches.

>TRBJ2-7|11|.|TRBV27
ASSLSGGYEQY
>TRBJ1-5|12|.|TRBV5-1
ASSLGGQGQPQH
>TRBJ2-3|11|TRBD1|TRBV28
ATSRQGEVTQY
>TRBJ2-7|14|.|TRBV3-1
ASSPSFGSSGYEQY
>TRBJ2-4|11|TRBD1|TRBV28
ASSWDSKNIQY
>TRBJ2-3|16|TRBD2|TRBV2
ASSETDRLAGAGDTQY
>TRBJ1-5|12|.|TRBV6-2/TRBV6-3
ASSYGEGNQPQH
>TRBJ1-4|11|.|TRBV20-1
SARLRAGEKLF
>TRBJ2-7|12|TRBD1|TRBV15
ATSRTGNSYEQY
>TRBJ1-1|11|TRBD1|TRBV6-1
ASTRQGSTEAF
>TRBJ2-3|7|.|TRBV7-2
ASSFPPY
>TRBJ2-2|13|TRBD1|TRBV5-1
ASSLRQGNTGELF
>TRBJ1-1|15|.|TRBV19
ASSITGRLAMNTEAF
>TRBJ2-7|11|.|TRBV7-2
ASSSQQGYEQY
>TRBJ1-5|12|TRBD1|TRBV6-2/TRBV6-3
ASSAQGGYQPQH
>TRBJ1-2|12|TRBD1|TRBV25-1
ASSKTGGYYGYT
>TRBJ2-1|13|TRBD2|TRBV7-2
ASSLDGTTDNEQF
>TRBJ2-3|12|.|TRBV25-1
ASSAQGMRDTQY
>TRBJ2-7|10|.|TRBV20-1
SARRGGNEQY
>TRBJ2-1|13|TRBD2|TRBV27
ASSPTSGSVDGQF
>TRBJ1-1|12|.|TRBV3-1
ASGKKQKNTEAF
>TRBJ1-1|11|.|TRBV3-1
ASSQGGRTEAF
>TRBJ2-1|14|TRBD2|TRBV20-1
SASSTPGTSYREQF
>TRBJ2-1|13|TRBD2|TRBV11-1
ASSLSGRASNEQF
>TRBJ1-1|11|.|TRBV27
ASSKHPPLEAF
>TRBJ2-3|13|.|TRBV29-1
SVPPPGGRTDTQY
>TRBJ2-7|14|TRBD1|TRBV9
ASSVGAGTGPYEQY
>TRBJ2-2|14|TRBD2|TRBV20-1
SAFGLAGGVTGELF
>TRBJ2-5|13|TRBD2|TRBV3-1
ASSQVTSGTETQY
>TRBJ2-1|10|.|TRBV3-1
ASSQVTGEQF
>TRBJ1-2|12|.|TRBV27
ASSLYGAGGGYT
>TRBJ2-7|12|.|TRBV12-3/TRBV12-4
ASSPRTSSYEQY
>TRBJ2-7|14|TRBD1|TRBV4-1
ASSLGGDRAHCEQY
>TRBJ2-5|15|TRBD1|TRBV3-1
ASSQGRQGSYQETQY
>TRBJ1-4|14|TRBD1|TRBV9
ASSVGLGQGNEKLF
>TRBJ1-1|11|.|TRBV30
AWSEAGDTEAF
>TRBJ1-2|13|TRBD1|TRBV5-6
ASSRDRVTVDGYT
>TRBJ1-4|11|TRBD1|TRBV2
ASKGQLNEKLF
>TRBJ2-3|13|.|TRBV5-8
ASSLTDSPTDTQY
>TRBJ1-3|13|TRBD1|TRBV30
AWRGGTGSGNTIY
>TRBJ2-3|13|TRBD1|TRBV29-1
SARRGTGGVTAQY